The 9 T cell receptor beta chains below all came from one sample that was sequenced in a study of cytomegalovirus exposure and HLA in healthy donors (dated by TCRdb to about 2017). Library method: the immunoSEQ multiplex PCR assay. TCRdb retrieved this table from immuneACCESS and kept in-frame rearrangements only. Not all clones are present; in checked studies, unresolved V genes account for under half, and no reason is known for the remainder. This sample lists 55,000 to 70,000 clones; roughly 90% were detected once. The ten largest clones add up to approximately 2.1% of the sample. Sequencing input: PBMCs. These TCRs come from a woman aged 30 to 39 in good health and CMV-seronegative.

The CDR3, as DNA: TGCGCCAGCAGGGAGATGAACACTGAAGCTTTCTTT. It specifies CASREMNTEAFF. The rearrangement links TRBV5-1 to TRBJ1-1, with D uncertain. CDR1 and CDR2 (germline): SGHRS, YFSETQ. The CDR3 loop spans 12 amino acids. Trimming shortened V by 5 bases and J by 0 bases, and 5 bases separated the two germline ends.

This clone came up a few times. This rearrangement joins TRBV7-9 to TRBJ2-7; TRBD2 aligns across 11 bases. This CDR3 comprises 16 residues. Germline CDR1 is SEHNR and CDR2 is FQNEAQ (reference sequence). After removal of 1 base from V and 2 bases from J, the junction contained 4 bases not matched to a gene. This CDR3 reads CASSLEIAGGPYEQYF. DNA of the CDR3: TGTGCCAGCAGCTTAGAAATAGCGGGAGGGCCCTACGAGCAGTACTTC.

This chain connects TRBV6-5 to TRBJ1-1, with D perhaps matching TRBD1 (6 bases). CDR1 and CDR2 (germline): MNHEY, SVGAGI. CDR3 length: 13 amino acids. The ends were cut back, 1 base at V and 6 bases at J, with 9 bases in the middle. In DNA form, the CDR3 reads TGTGCCAGCAGTTACTACGGACAGCCTGAAGCTTTCTTT. Translated: CASSYYGQPEAFF.

This clone was observed a handful of times. The chain recombines TRBV5-4 with TRBJ1-1, with unresolved D. The CDR3 extends over 12 amino acids. Germline V gives CDR1 SGHNT, CDR2 YYREEE (reference sequence). V was clipped by 5 bases and J by 0 bases, with 5 bases between them. The CDR3 protein is CASRGMNTEAFF. CDR3 DNA sequence: TGTGCCAGCAGGGGCATGAACACTGAAGCTTTCTTT.

This chain links TRBV19 with TRBJ2-7; D possibly corresponds to TRBD2 (5 bases). The CDR3 spans 14 residues. Trimming took 3 bases from V and 2 from J, leaving 11 bases between them. CDR1 and CDR2 (germline): LNHDA, SQIVND (reference sequence). In DNA form, the CDR3 reads TGTGCCAGTAGTATTGGAGGCAGTACCTACGAGCAGTACTTC. Its protein product is CASSIGGSTYEQYF.

The chain employs TRBV5-4 and TRBJ2-2; 8 positions match TRBD2. This CDR3 spans 16 amino acids. Germline V gene data show CDR1 as SGHNT and CDR2 as YYREEE (reference sequence). V was pared by 4 bases and J by 0 bases, with 5 bases of the junction left unmatched. The CDR3 DNA follows: TGTGCCAGCAGCCCAGCGGGAGACCCGAACACCGGGGAGCTGTTTTTT. This sequence encodes CASSPAGDPNTGELFF.

The chain recombines TRBV2 with TRBJ2-5, with a tentative D call TRBD2 (5 bases). The V and J ends lost 5 bases and 7 bases respectively, with 14 bases between them. This CDR3 is built from 13 residues. Germline V CDR1 and CDR2: SNHLY, FYNNEI. This CDR3 is CASSQGPAGTQYF. The DNA of the CDR3 is TGTGCCAGCAGTCAAGGCCCCGCGGGGACCCAGTACTTC.

This chain connects TRBV12-5 to TRBJ2-1; D gene uncertain. Looked up from germline, CDR1 is LGHNT and CDR2 is FRNRAP. CDR3 length equals 13 residues. V lost 5 bases to trimming and J lost 9 bases, with 14 bases between them. Here the CDR3 reads CASGPGYGGEQFF. CDR3 bases: TGTGCTAGTGGTCCCGGGTACGGTGGTGAGCAGTTCTTC.

This clone was observed a single time. V is TRBV6-5 and J is TRBJ2-1, with 10 bases aligning to TRBD2. The CDR3 totals 14 residues. V lost 5 bases, J lost 7 bases, and 5 bases stayed unmatched. Germline CDR1 and CDR2: MNHEY and SVGAGI. CDR3: CASSPGLAENEQFF. The DNA of the CDR3 is TGTGCCAGCAGTCCCGGACTAGCGGAGAATGAGCAGTTCTTC.